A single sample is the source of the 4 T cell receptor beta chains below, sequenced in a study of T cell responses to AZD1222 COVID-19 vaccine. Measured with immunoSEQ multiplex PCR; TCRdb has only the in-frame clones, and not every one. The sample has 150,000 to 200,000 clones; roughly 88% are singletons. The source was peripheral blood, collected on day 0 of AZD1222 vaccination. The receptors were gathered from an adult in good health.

The CDR3 DNA is TGCACCAGCAGCCATTGTACCGGGGGGGATTTCGATGAGCAGTTCTTC. Protein product: CTSSHCTGGDFDEQFF. The genes are TRBV1 and TRBJ2-1; the table's D call TRBD2 went unverified against the DNA. TRBV1 counts as a pseudogene. The CDR3 is 16 amino acids.

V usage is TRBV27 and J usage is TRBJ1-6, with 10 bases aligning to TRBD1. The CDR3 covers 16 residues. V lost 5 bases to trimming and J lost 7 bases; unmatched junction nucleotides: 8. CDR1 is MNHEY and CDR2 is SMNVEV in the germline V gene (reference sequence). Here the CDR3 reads CASSRQGTGVNSPLHF. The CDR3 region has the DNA TGTGCCAGCAGTCGGCAGGGGACAGGGGTAAATTCACCCCTCCACTTT.

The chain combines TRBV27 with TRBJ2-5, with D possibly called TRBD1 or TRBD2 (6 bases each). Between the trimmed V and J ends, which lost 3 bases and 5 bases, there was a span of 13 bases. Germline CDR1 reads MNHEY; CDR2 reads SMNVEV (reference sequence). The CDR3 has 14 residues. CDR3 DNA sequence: TGTGCCAGCAGTTTTTCGGGGGCCGTGGAGACCCAGTACTTC. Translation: CASSFSGAVETQYF.

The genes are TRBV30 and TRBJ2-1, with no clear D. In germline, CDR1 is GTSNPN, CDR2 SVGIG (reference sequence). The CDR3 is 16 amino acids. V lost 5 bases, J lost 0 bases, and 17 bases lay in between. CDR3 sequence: CAWPYLKESSYNEQFF. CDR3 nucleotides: TGTGCCTGGCCCTACTTGAAGGAGAGCTCCTACAATGAGCAGTTCTTC.